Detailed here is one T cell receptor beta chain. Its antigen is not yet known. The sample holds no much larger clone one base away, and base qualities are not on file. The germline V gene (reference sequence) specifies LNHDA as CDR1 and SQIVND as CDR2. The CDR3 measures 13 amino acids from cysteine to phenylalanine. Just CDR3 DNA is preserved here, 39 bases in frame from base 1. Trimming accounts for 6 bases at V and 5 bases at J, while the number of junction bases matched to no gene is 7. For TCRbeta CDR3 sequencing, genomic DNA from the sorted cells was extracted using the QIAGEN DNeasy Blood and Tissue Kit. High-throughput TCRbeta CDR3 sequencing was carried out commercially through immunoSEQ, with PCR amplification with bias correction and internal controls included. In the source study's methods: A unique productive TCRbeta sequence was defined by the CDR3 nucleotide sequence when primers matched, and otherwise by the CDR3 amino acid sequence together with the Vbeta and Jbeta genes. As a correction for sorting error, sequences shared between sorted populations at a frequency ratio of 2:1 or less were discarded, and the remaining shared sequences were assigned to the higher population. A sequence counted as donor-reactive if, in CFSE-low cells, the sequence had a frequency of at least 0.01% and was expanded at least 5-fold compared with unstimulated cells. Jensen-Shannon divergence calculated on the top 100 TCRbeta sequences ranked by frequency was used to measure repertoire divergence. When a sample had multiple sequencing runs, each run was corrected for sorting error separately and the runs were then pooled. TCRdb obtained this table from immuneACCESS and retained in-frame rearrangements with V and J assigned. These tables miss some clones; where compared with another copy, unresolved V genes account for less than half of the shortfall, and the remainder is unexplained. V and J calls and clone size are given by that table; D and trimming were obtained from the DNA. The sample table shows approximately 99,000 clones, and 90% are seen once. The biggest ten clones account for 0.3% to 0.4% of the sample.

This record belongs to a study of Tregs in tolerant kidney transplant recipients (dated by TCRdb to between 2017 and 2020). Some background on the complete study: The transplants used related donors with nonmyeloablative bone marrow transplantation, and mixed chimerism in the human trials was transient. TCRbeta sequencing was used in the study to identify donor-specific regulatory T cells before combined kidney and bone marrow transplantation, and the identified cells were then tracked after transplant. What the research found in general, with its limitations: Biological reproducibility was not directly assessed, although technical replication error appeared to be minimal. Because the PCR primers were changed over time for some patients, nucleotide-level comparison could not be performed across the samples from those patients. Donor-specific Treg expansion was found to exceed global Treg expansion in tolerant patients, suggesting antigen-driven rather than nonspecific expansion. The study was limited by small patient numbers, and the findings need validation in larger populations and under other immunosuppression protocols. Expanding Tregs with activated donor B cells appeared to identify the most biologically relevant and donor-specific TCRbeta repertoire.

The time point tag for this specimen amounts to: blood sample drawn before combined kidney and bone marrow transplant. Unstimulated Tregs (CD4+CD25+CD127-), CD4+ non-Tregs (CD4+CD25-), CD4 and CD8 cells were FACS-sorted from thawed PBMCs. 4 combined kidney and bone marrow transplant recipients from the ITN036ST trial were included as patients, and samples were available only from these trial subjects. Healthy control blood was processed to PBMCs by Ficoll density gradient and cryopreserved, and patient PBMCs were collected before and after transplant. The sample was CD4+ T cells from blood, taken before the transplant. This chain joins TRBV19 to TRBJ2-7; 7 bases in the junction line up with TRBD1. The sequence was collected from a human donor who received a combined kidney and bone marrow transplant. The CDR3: CASRRQGVHEQYF. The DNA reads TGTGCCAGTAGGAGACAGGGAGTCCACGAGCAGTACTTC.